This T cell receptor beta chain was captured in a study of shared clonotypes between healthy human individuals. Findings and limits, study-wide: Investigators collected only blood, and repertoires in tissues likely differ. Estimated clonotype richness was generally higher in naive than memory subsets.

CD8 cells classed as naive were CD45RO-negative and positively selected for CCR7, excluding terminally differentiated effector memory CD45RA+ cells. Adult Caucasians living in Nashville, Tennessee made up all of the donors. The method was immunoSEQ multiplex PCR; TCRdb's version includes in-frame clones alone and lacks a portion of them. This sample has over 2,000,000 clones, with approximately 92% found just once. About this clone: Its antigen is unidentified. In the same sample, other DNA sequences code for this CDR3.

Germline V lookup: CDR1 KGHSH, CDR2 LQKENI. The CDR3 covers 15 residues. Between the trimmed V and J ends, which lost 3 bases and 0 bases, there was a span of 8 bases. J is TRBJ2-2 and V is TRBV18, with D perhaps TRBD2 (5 bases). This sequence was found in a man between 18 and 35 years old in good health. Some clones in this sample may be carry-over from other donors' samples. The sequenced sample consisted of naive CD8+ T cells from PBMCs. Here the CDR3 reads CASSPSRANTGELFF. CDR3 in DNA: TGTGCCAGCTCACCTTCGAGGGCGAACACCGGGGAGCTGTTTTTT.